This record covers a single T cell receptor (beta chain). This clone's antigen is unknown. No base quality information exists; no much larger clone differs at one position. Donors formed part of the validation cohort, which comprised 120 or so subjects and was distinct from the first cohort of roughly 600 subjects. These data are taken from a study of cytomegalovirus exposure and HLA in healthy donors (dated by TCRdb to 2017 to 2019). Background for the entire study: According to a later analysis, the 120 or so validation repertoires were produced on the same platform as the 700 or so repertoires of the first cohort. The aim of the study was to test whether cataloging public T cell receptors could identify signatures of past pathogen exposure. A separate validation cohort of about 110 different subjects was used in addition to the approximately 610-subject first cohort. High-throughput TCR immunosequencing, statistical association of individual TCRs with disease status, and machine learning were combined to predict cytomegalovirus infection status.

The study at large found these results: Most TCR sequences were seen in very few donors, while some public TCRs were found in many individuals. According to the authors, the approach could potentially be generalized to other disease states and immunological phenotypes. The classifier was reported to diagnose cytomegalovirus status with high specificity and sensitivity in both the original cohort and the validation cohort. The study listed 150 to 200 TCR beta chains as associated with cytomegalovirus. A later analysis found that TCRs clustered in the first cohort also tended to co-occur in the 95 to 150 validation repertoires, with 94% of cluster scores above 0. The validation cohort had no HLA typing available for a later analysis, so co-occurrence within that cohort was assessed over all 120 or so repertoires. Three of the identified cytomegalovirus-associated TCR beta chains were confirmed in vitro to be specific for cytomegalovirus antigens.

Preparation of the library involved the immunoSEQ multiplex PCR assay. The original methods were these. A statistical classification framework was developed to diagnose cytomegalovirus status using the catalog of TCR beta chain sequences. TCRdb's version of the immuneACCESS table is confined to in-frame rearrangements and falls short of the full clone set. An unresolved V gene accounts for under half of the shortfall where checked; the remainder is of unknown origin. From that table come the V and J calls and clone size; the DNA was used to work out D and trimming. The sample yields about 150,000 clones; 85% to 90% were counted once. Jointly, the top ten make up around 2.1% of the sample. The sequencing sample was made of PBMCs. The source of this sequence is a human donor in good health.

The CDR3 region has the sequence CSVEAGKETQYF. The nucleotide sequence reads as follows: TGCAGCGTTGAGGCAGGGAAAGAGACCCAGTACTTC. Recombination connected TRBV29-1 to TRBJ2-5; TRBD1 is a weak D gene call, 5 bases matching. Inclusive of the bounding cysteine and phenylalanine, the CDR3 is 12 residues long. Only CDR3 DNA is held: 36 bases, read in frame from base 1. CDR1 and CDR2 are read off the germline V gene as SQVTM and ANQGSEA. Cut back by 3 bases and 3 bases, the V and J ends lie 8 bases apart.